Shown below are 23 T cell receptor beta chains from a single sample sequenced in a study of CD8 T cells in ankylosing spondylitis. Findings and caveats of the study: What appeared characteristic of ankylosing spondylitis blood was a TCR beta motif of 7 or 8 highly homologous variants.

TCRdb reprocessed the 5' RACE reads with MiXCR, giving one entry per CDR3 protein. The sample records about 500,000 distinct CDR3 sequences, more than 9.5% being singletons. These TCRs are of unknown antigen specificity. Sequencing used blood, either unsorted or a sorted T cell fraction (not recorded which). These receptors all come from a male donor with ankylosing spondylitis.

The table lists this clonotype with a few counts. J is TRBJ1-5 and V is TRBV11-3; tentative D call: TRBD1 (6 bases). The CDR3 length is 15 residues. V was trimmed by 1 base and J by 3 bases, leaving 10 bases between them. The germline CDR1 and CDR2 sequences are SGHNT and YENEEA. CDR3 nucleotides: TGTGCCAGCAGCTTAGGCAGGGGATTCAATCAGCCCCAGCATTTT. Its protein is CASSLGRGFNQPQHF.

This clonotype appeared many times. V and J are TRBV12-3 or TRBV12-4 and TRBJ2-1; 8 bases are a match to TRBD2. Trimming at V came to 6 bases and at J to 3 bases, leaving 7 bases not matched to a gene. CDR3 length equals 15 residues. The CDR3 loop is CASRGLDFSYNEQFF. The DNA of the CDR3 is TGTGCCAGCAGGGGACTAGACTTTAGCTACAATGAGCAGTTCTTC.

This clonotype appeared a few times. V usage is TRBV27 and J usage is TRBJ1-5, with D unclear. The V end lost 8 bases, the J end lost 5 bases, and 7 bases lay between the germline ends. The germline CDR1 and CDR2 sequences are MNHEY and SMNVEV (reference sequence). The CDR3 is 11 amino acids. Here the CDR3 DNA reads TGTGCCAGCGGAAATGATCAGCCCCAGCATTTT. It specifies CASGNDQPQHF.

The chain combines TRBV5-1 with TRBJ1-2; TRBD1 agrees at 8 bases. V shed 4 bases, J shed 4 bases, and the junction held 6 bases outside the gene matches. The germline CDR1 and CDR2 sequences are SGHRS and YFSETQ. The CDR3 covers 14 residues. Written as DNA, the CDR3 is TGCGCCAGCAGCCCGGGACAGGTCTTCTATGGCTACACCTTC. It yields the protein CASSPGQVFYGYTF.

The gene calls are TRBV27 and TRBJ2-1, with 10 bases matching TRBD1. V was clipped by 1 base and J by 8 bases; unmatched bases: 8. This CDR3 comprises 16 residues. Germline V CDR1 and CDR2: MNHEY, SMNVEV (reference sequence). For the CDR3, the DNA is TGTGCCAGCAGTTTATTAGTGACAGGGGGCTTCGATGAGCAGTTCTTC. Its protein is CASSLLVTGGFDEQFF.

In this sample, this clonotype turned up many times. This sequence joins TRBV5-1 and TRBJ1-1; possible D gene TRBD1, 6 bases. This CDR3 is built from 13 residues. Germline-derived CDR1 and CDR2 are SGHRS and YFSETQ. V lost 7 bases and J lost 2, with 12 bases in between. The CDR3 is CASVGQVNTEAFF. The CDR3 coding sequence is TGCGCCAGCGTGGGACAAGTAAACACTGAAGCTTTCTTT.

This clonotype came up many times. V and J are TRBV2 and TRBJ2-6, with D perhaps TRBD1 (6 bases). The CDR3 length is 17 residues. Trimming removed 2 bases from V and 0 bases from J, with 11 bases in between. CDR1 and CDR2 (germline): SNHLY, FYNNEI. CDR3 in amino acids: CASSENRASSGANVLTF. The CDR3 region has the DNA TGTGCCAGCAGTGAAAACAGGGCGAGCTCTGGGGCCAACGTCCTGACTTTC.

V is TRBV7-6 and J is TRBJ2-1, with TRBD2 matching over 11 bases. This CDR3 contains 15 residues. The ends lost 5 bases at V and 9 bases at J; junction bases unmatched: 9. From germline, CDR1 is SGHVS and CDR2 FNYEAQ. DNA of the CDR3: TGTGCCAGCAGCGCAAATAGCGGGAGGGCCACTGAGCAGTTCTTC. It yields the protein CASSANSGRATEQFF. Based on the CDR3 plus reference TRBV7-6 and TRBJ2-1, the full variable domain is GAGVSQSPRYKVTKRGQDVALRCDPISGHVSLYWYRQALGQGPEFLTYFNYEAQQDKSGLPNDRFSAERPEGSISTLTIQRTEQRDSAMYRCASSANSGRATEQFFGPGTRLTVL.

The chain carries TRBV20-1 and TRBJ2-7; D gene ambiguous. V dropped 6 bases and J dropped 0 bases, with 18 bases sitting between them. This CDR3 is built from 15 residues. Germline assignment: CDR1 DFQATT and CDR2 SNEGSKA (reference sequence). CDR3 sequence: CSAKPDRRHSYEQYF. The CDR3 DNA reads as TGCAGTGCCAAACCCGACCGTAGGCACTCCTACGAGCAGTACTTC.

This clonotype was counted ten times or more. This rearrangement joins TRBV5-1 to TRBJ1-1; D gene unclear. Germline V gene sequence: CDR1 SGHRS, CDR2 YFSETQ. V was shortened by 4 bases and J by 2 bases, with 12 bases between the two germline ends. This CDR3 has 14 amino acids. In DNA form, the CDR3 reads TGCGCCAGCAGCACCATATCGGAAAACACTGAAGCTTTCTTT. This codes for CASSTISENTEAFF.

This clonotype has just a few counts. V is TRBV18 and J is TRBJ2-3; no clear D gene. Germline CDR1 reads KGHSH; CDR2 reads LQKENI. The CDR3 spans 14 residues. Trimming took 5 bases from V and 0 from J, leaving 9 bases between them. The DNA of the CDR3 is TGTGCCAGCTCAGTGGGGAAAAGCACAGATACGCAGTATTTT. This gives the protein CASSVGKSTDTQYF.

The genes are TRBV2 and TRBJ1-5; no definite D call. The CDR3 totals 13 residues. Looked up from germline, CDR1 is SNHLY and CDR2 is FYNNEI. Between the trimmed V and J ends, which lost 7 bases and 0 bases, there was a span of 7 bases. The CDR3 sequence is CASKENSNQPQHF. The CDR3 DNA is TGTGCCAGCAAGGAGAATAGCAATCAGCCCCAGCATTTT.

V gene TRBV5-1 combines with J gene TRBJ2-2; the D gene could be TRBD1 or TRBD2 (5 bases each). Germline CDR1 reads SGHRS; CDR2 reads YFSETQ. Trimming left V 6 bases short and J 1 base short, with 10 bases between. The CDR3 sequence is 14 residues long. The chain's CDR3 is CASNERGNTGELFF. The CDR3 DNA is TGCGCCAGCAATGAGAGGGGGAACACCGGGGAGCTGTTTTTT.

The rearrangement uses TRBV5-1 and TRBJ2-1; D might be TRBD1 (5 bases). CDR3 length: 14 residues. CDR1 is SGHRS, CDR2 YFSETQ, per germline. Trimming took off 0 bases at V and 8 bases at J, with 12 bases between the two ends. The CDR3 nucleotides read TGCGCCAGCAGCTTGGACGAAGGGGCCGATGAGCAGTTCTTC. It encodes CASSLDEGADEQFF.

The J gene is TRBJ2-5, the V gene TRBV5-6; D is perhaps TRBD2 (6 bases). The germline gives CDR1 SGHDT, CDR2 YYEEEE. This CDR3 contains 15 residues. V was trimmed by 2 bases and J by 2 bases, leaving 13 bases between them. The CDR3 protein is CASSLTGLPQETQYF. The CDR3 nucleotides are TGTGCCAGCAGCTTAACGGGACTCCCGCAAGAGACCCAGTACTTC.

This clonotype was observed a handful of times. CDR3 DNA sequence: TGTGCCAGCAGCTTAAACACAGGGCCGAGCTCTGGAAACACCATATATTTT. This sequence encodes CASSLNTGPSSGNTIYF. The chain combines TRBV7-2 with TRBJ1-3; D perhaps matches TRBD1 (6 bases). The ends were cut back, 2 bases at V and 0 bases at J, with 14 bases in the middle. Germline V gene lookup returns CDR1 SGHTA and CDR2 FQGNSA. The CDR3 spans 17 residues.

The V gene is TRBV11-3, the J gene TRBJ1-1; D perhaps matches TRBD1 (5 bases). V lost 4 bases and J lost 4, with 10 bases in between. The CDR3 has 13 amino acids. The germline V gene has CDR1 SGHNT and CDR2 YENEEA. CDR3 protein: CASSSRTRTEAFF. DNA for the CDR3: TGTGCCAGCAGCTCGAGGACACGCACTGAAGCTTTCTTT.

This clonotype was observed a few times. The rearrangement uses TRBV10-3 and TRBJ2-3; 10 bases are shared with TRBD2. CDR1 is ENHRY and CDR2 is SYGVKD in the germline V gene. Losses at the gene ends were 1 base for V and 3 bases for J; bases not matched to a gene: 10. The CDR3 length is 18 residues. The CDR3 bases are TGTGCCATCAGTGAGTTCAGGTCTAGCGGGAGTAGAACAGATACGCAGTATTTT. Protein: CAISEFRSSGSRTDTQYF.

V and J are TRBV3-1 and TRBJ2-1; 10 nucleotides line up with TRBD1. Germline trimming cut 4 bases from V and 7 bases from J; bases unmatched to any gene: 7. The CDR3 extends over 15 amino acids. The germline CDR1 and CDR2 sequences are LGHDT and YNNKEL (reference sequence). DNA for the CDR3: TGTGCCAGCAGCCGACCGGGACAGGGGTTTAATGAGCAGTTCTTC. Translation: CASSRPGQGFNEQFF.

The rearrangement joins TRBV5-1 to TRBJ2-3, with 11 bases fitting TRBD2. V was clipped by 0 bases and J by 4 bases; unmatched bases: 4. CDR3 length: 16 amino acids. Germline V lookup: CDR1 SGHRS, CDR2 YFSETQ. CDR3 in DNA: TGCGCCAGCAGCTTGGCGTTAGCGGGGGGGCCAGATACGCAGTATTTT. This translates into CASSLALAGGPDTQYF.

This clonotype was observed a few times. This sequence joins TRBV7-9 and TRBJ1-5; no clear D. The CDR3 covers 16 residues. V gave up 3 bases and J gave up 0 bases, with 12 bases separating them. The V gene's germline CDR1 is SEHNR and CDR2 FQNEAQ (reference sequence). The CDR3 loop is CASSFERGYSNQPQHF. The CDR3 DNA is TGTGCCAGCAGCTTTGAACGAGGTTATAGCAATCAGCCCCAGCATTTT.

This chain links TRBV15 with TRBJ2-2; D is ambiguous. CDR1 and CDR2 from the germline V gene are LNHNV and YYDKDF (reference sequence). The CDR3 has 15 residues. Trimming shortened V by 4 bases and J by 5 bases, and 14 bases separated the two germline ends. The CDR3 sequence: CATSKARGPTGELFF. The CDR3 DNA reads as TGTGCCACCAGCAAAGCACGCGGACCAACCGGGGAGCTGTTTTTT.

This clonotype was picked up a small number of times. V is TRBV12-3 or TRBV12-4 and J is TRBJ1-2; D is possibly TRBD1 (5 bases). This CDR3 comprises 16 residues. Trimming left V 2 bases short and J 7 bases short, with 20 bases between. The DNA for the CDR3 is TGTGCCAGCAGTTTATCGTGGTCCAGGAGGGGCGGTGGCTACACCTTC. Its protein product is CASSLSWSRRGGGYTF.